Presented here are 8 T cell receptor beta chains from one specimen sequenced in a study of CD8 T cells in ankylosing spondylitis. The study, taken as a whole, reports: What seemed typical of ankylosing spondylitis blood was a TCR beta motif built from several highly homologous variants.

No cognate antigen is known for these TCRs. TCRdb called the 5' RACE reads again in MiXCR, with one record for every CDR3 protein. The sample yields 350,000 to 550,000 distinct CDR3 sequences, more than 25% seen once. Sequencing was carried out using blood, either unsorted or a sorted T cell fraction (not recorded which). The origin of the receptors is a male donor with ankylosing spondylitis.

This clonotype was counted at least ten times. The V call is TRBV4-2, the J call TRBJ2-2; D perhaps matches TRBD2 (6 bases). The CDR3 runs 18 residues. Germline CDR1 LGHNA, CDR2 YNFKEQ. Trimming took off 0 bases at V and 4 bases at J, with 18 bases between the two ends. The chain's CDR3 is CASSQESWGPGGTGELFF. DNA for the CDR3: TGTGCCAGCAGCCAAGAAAGTTGGGGCCCCGGGGGCACCGGGGAGCTGTTTTTT.

This clonotype appeared a few times. The chain uses TRBV12-3 or TRBV12-4 and TRBJ2-5; D uncertain. The CDR3 runs to 12 residues. V was shortened by 6 bases and J by 4 bases, with 9 bases between the two germline ends. The CDR3 DNA sequence: TGTGCCAGCAGAACAGCTAGAGAGACCCAGTACTTC. This sequence encodes CASRTARETQYF.

The chain carries TRBV12-3 or TRBV12-4 and TRBJ2-4; 12 nucleotides line up with TRBD2. V lost 1 base, J lost 6 bases, and 1 base stayed unmatched. This CDR3 region has 15 residues. The CDR3, as DNA: TGTGCCAGCAGTTTAGGGACTAGCGGGGTAAACATTCAGTACTTC. Amino acids: CASSLGTSGVNIQYF.

The chain joins TRBV20-1 to TRBJ1-5; 9 nucleotides line up with TRBD1. V trimming: 0 bases; J trimming: 6 bases; junction bases outside the gene matches: 9. The CDR3 length is 16 residues. Germline-derived CDR1 and CDR2 are DFQATT and SNEGSKA (reference sequence). The DNA for the CDR3 is TGCAGTGCTAGAGATTATAGGACAGGGGCCGGTCAGCCCCAGCATTTT. This codes for CSARDYRTGAGQPQHF.

A few counts support this clonotype. The chain links TRBV12-3 or TRBV12-4 to TRBJ2-5, with 8 bases matching TRBD2. Unmatched junction bases numbered 11, after V lost 6 bases and J lost 2 bases. The CDR3 has 16 residues. The CDR3 here is CASSPGVAGRQETQYF. In DNA form, the CDR3 reads TGTGCCAGCAGCCCCGGGGTAGCGGGACGTCAAGAGACCCAGTACTTC.

V is TRBV3-1 and J is TRBJ2-7, with 8 bases identical to TRBD1. V lost 4 bases and J lost 4; bases outside the gene matches: 0. The CDR3 totals 12 residues. Germline lookup yields CDR1 LGHDT and CDR2 YNNKEL (reference sequence). CDR3 DNA sequence: TGTGCCAGCAGCCGGACAGGGTACGAGCAGTACTTC. Its protein is CASSRTGYEQYF.

This clonotype appeared a few times. This chain links TRBV7-2 with TRBJ2-1, with D possibly being TRBD1 or TRBD2 (5 bases each). The CDR3 spans 15 residues. V was clipped by 0 bases and J by 12 bases, with 18 bases between them. CDR1 SGHTA and CDR2 FQGNSA come from the germline V gene. The CDR3 loop is CASSLARIVMRGQFF. The CDR3 nucleotides read TGTGCCAGCAGCTTAGCTAGGATAGTAATGAGGGGGCAGTTCTTC. Full variable domain (remainder filled in from reference TRBV7-2 and TRBJ2-1): GAGVSQSPSNKVTEKGKDVELRCDPISGHTALYWYRQSLGQGLEFLIYFQGNSAPDKSGLPSDRFSAERTGGSVSTLTIQRTQQEDSAVYLCASSLARIVMRGQFFGPGTRLTVL.

This clonotype has just a few counts. The rearrangement joins TRBV24-1 to TRBJ2-5; D may be TRBD2 (6 bases). V lost 2 bases and J lost 5, with 17 bases in between. The CDR3 runs 16 residues. From germline, CDR1 is KGHDR and CDR2 SFDVKD. CDR3 protein: CATSDSREPHRETQYF. DNA for the CDR3: TGTGCCACCAGTGATTCCCGGGAGCCCCACAGGGAGACCCAGTACTTC.